This TCR beta chain is drawn from a study of human T cells and chemical hapten exposure. Whole-study findings and limits: Positively correlated with patch test score were the counts of PT1 expanded TCRs.

This clonotype was observed at least ten times. Its antigen is undetermined. Methods used by the authors: Individual samples carried between 23,224 and 690,600 TCRs, with approximately 100,000 as the median. TCRdb analysed the RACE reads with MiXCR anew, one entry per CDR3 protein. Here the V and J calls rest on TCRdb's processing, not on the authors' analysis. The sample has 50,000 to 65,000 distinct CDR3 sequences, roughly 12% seen once. V shed 8 bases, J shed 0 bases, and the junction held 4 bases outside the gene matches. This CDR3 has 14 residues. The germline V gene encodes CDR1 KGHSH and CDR2 LQKENI. As to time point: pre-sensitization, week 0. The treatment denotes: therapeutic diphenylcyclopropenone sensitization with weekly scalp DPC. Unseparated into fractions, whole blood served as the source from which total RNA was extracted.

The rearrangement joins TRBV18 to TRBJ2-7; 10 bases are a match to TRBD2. The sequence derives from a woman aged 40 to 50 with alopecia areata. Some clones in this sample may be carry-over from other donors' samples. Material: whole blood, obtained in connection with sensitization to the hapten diphenylcyclopropenone (DPC). The CDR3 spells CASQAGGSSYEQYF. For the CDR3, the DNA is TGTGCCAGCCAAGCGGGAGGGAGCTCCTACGAGCAGTACTTC.